This T cell receptor (beta chain) was recorded in a study of human T cells and chemical hapten exposure. Study in general: Patch tests applied 0.01% DPC to the upper back, read at 6 days. Per-sample TCR yields varied mainly from small pooled library volume differences. Regarding the study as a whole: It was expanded TCRs that formed significantly more large CDR3 similarity clusters than controls did.

Time point specified: pre-sensitization, week 0. Treatment noted: therapeutic diphenylcyclopropenone sensitization with weekly scalp DPC. Library construction involved attaching unique molecular identifiers to individual cDNA molecules, which allowed quantitative, reproducible TCR counting. TCRdb processed the RACE reads anew with MiXCR; each CDR3 protein has one entry. Of 270,000 or so distinct CDR3 sequences in the sample, just under 8% were seen once. There are a few counts of this clonotype. Its antigen is unknown. The sequence was obtained from a man aged 18 to 29 with alopecia areata. Some clones in this sample may be carry-over from other donors' samples. This specimen consisted of whole blood, obtained in connection with sensitization to the hapten diphenylcyclopropenone (DPC).

CDR3 residues: CASSPPPENNYGYTF. CDR3 DNA: TGTGCCAGCAGTCCTCCCCCGGAGAACAACTATGGCTACACCTTC. The rearrangement joins TRBV7-3 to TRBJ1-2; D uncertain. V lost 6 bases and J lost 2, with 16 bases in between. The CDR3 contains 15 residues. Germline V gene data show CDR1 as SGHTA and CDR2 as FQGTGA.